This TCR beta chain stems from a study of identical twins. In germline, CDR1 is SGHRS, CDR2 YFSETQ. The CDR3 runs to 14 residues. V lost 4 bases to trimming and J lost 5 bases; unmatched junction nucleotides: 8. A single record per CDR3 protein comes from TCRdb applying MiXCR to the 5' RACE reads. The sample includes 470,000 or so distinct CDR3 sequences, 24% of them seen just once. These data also featured in a second study, about T cells expressing NK-cell markers. This second study notes: The sequencing cohort of eight donors included seven HCMV-seropositive individuals and one seronegative individual.

The receptor's source is a woman under 30 in good health. Sequences were obtained from CD4+ T cells sorted from blood. The J gene is TRBJ1-1, the V gene TRBV5-1; 7 positions match TRBD1. CDR3 in amino acids: CASSPSGGWTEAFF. CDR3 nucleotide sequence: TGCGCCAGCAGCCCCTCAGGGGGTTGGACTGAAGCTTTCTTT.